One and the same sample provided the 3 T cell receptor beta chains below, sequenced in a study of Ad26.COV2.S vaccination and SARS-CoV-2 variants. Sequencing was performed with immunoSEQ multiplex PCR; in TCRdb, only in-frame clones are kept and a portion is missing. The table lists a few hundred thousand clones, around 82% of them singletons. Described treatment: roughly 18 received Ad26.COV2.S at low or high dose, single or two shots; about 5 received placebo; per-sample allocation not given. At day 63 after the first vaccine or placebo injection, samples were drawn. The source material was peripheral blood, sampled in a trial of Ad26.COV2.S vaccine versus placebo. The receptors stem from a person between 18 and 65 years old who received the Ad26.COV2.S COVID-19 vaccine or a placebo.

This chain uses TRBV27 with TRBJ1-1, with D possibly being TRBD1 (6 bases). Trimming shortened V by 0 bases and J by 5 bases, and 16 bases separated the two germline ends. Germline assignment: CDR1 MNHEY and CDR2 SMNVEV (reference sequence). This CDR3 contains 16 residues. CDR3 loop: CASSLSRGHRGTEAFF. For the CDR3, the DNA is TGTGCCAGCAGTTTATCGAGAGGGCATAGGGGGACTGAAGCTTTCTTT.

V usage is TRBV12-3 or TRBV12-4 and J usage is TRBJ2-1; D is uncertain. The CDR3 extends over 12 amino acids. The germline V and J ends were trimmed by 6 bases and 5 bases, with 8 bases remaining between them. In nucleotides, the CDR3 is TGTGCCAGCAGCCGTATTAACAATGAGCAGTTCTTC. It encodes CASSRINNEQFF.

The chain links TRBV6-5 to TRBJ1-1; no clear D gene. This CDR3 contains 13 residues. V shed 7 bases and J shed 0 bases, with 9 bases lying between them. The V gene's germline CDR1 is MNHEY and CDR2 SVGAGI. The CDR3 nucleotides read TGTGCCAGCAAGCGAGGATTGAACACTGAAGCTTTCTTT. Its protein is CASKRGLNTEAFF.